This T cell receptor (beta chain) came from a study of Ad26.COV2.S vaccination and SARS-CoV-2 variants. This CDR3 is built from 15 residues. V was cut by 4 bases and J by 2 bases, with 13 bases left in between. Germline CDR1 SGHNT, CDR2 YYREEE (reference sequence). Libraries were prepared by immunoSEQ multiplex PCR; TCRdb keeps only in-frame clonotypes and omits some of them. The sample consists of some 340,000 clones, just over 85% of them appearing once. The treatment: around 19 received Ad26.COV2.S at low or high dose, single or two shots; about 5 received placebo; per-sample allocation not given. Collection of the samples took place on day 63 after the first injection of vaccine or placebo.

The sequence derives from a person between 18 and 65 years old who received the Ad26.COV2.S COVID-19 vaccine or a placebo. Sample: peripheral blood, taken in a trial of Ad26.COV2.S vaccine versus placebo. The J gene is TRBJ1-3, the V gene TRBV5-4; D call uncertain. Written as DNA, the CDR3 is TGTGCCAGCAGCCTTGCGGGTAATCCTGGAAACACCATATATTTT. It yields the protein CASSLAGNPGNTIYF.